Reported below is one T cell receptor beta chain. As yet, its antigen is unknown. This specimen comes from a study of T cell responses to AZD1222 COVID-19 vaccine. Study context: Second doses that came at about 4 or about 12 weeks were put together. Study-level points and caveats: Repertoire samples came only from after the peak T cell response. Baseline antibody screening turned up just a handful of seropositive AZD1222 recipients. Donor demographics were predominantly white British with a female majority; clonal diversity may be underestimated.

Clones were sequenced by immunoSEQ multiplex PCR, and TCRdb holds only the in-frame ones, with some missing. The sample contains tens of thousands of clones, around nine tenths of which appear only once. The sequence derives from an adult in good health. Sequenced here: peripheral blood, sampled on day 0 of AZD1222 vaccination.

The chain's CDR3 is CATSRGQGDWQPQHF. DNA of the CDR3: TGTGCCACCAGCAGAGGACAGGGAGATTGGCAGCCCCAGCATTTT. This chain links TRBV15 with TRBJ1-5; 7 nucleotides line up with TRBD1. J lost 7 bases, V lost 1 base, and 7 bases had no gene match. CDR1 is LNHNV, CDR2 YYDKDF, per germline (reference sequence). CDR3 length: 15 amino acids.